These 24 T cell receptor beta chains share one sample of origin, sequenced in a study of CD8 T cells in ankylosing spondylitis. MiXCR, applied by TCRdb to the 5' RACE reads, yields one record per CDR3 protein. The sample records some 71,000 distinct CDR3 sequences, 5.3% being singletons. Material: blood, either unsorted or a sorted T cell fraction (not recorded which). These receptor sequences come from a male donor with ankylosing spondylitis or in good health (not recorded which).

This clonotype was seen many times. The chain carries TRBV20-1 and TRBJ2-1; 8 bases align to TRBD2. The CDR3 sequence is 16 residues long. V trimming: 3 bases; J trimming: 3 bases; junction bases outside the gene matches: 10. Germline CDR1 DFQATT, CDR2 SNEGSKA (reference sequence). In nucleotides, the CDR3 is TGCAGTGCTAGCCTCTCTTTTACTAGCGGCTACAATGAGCAGTTCTTC. Amino acids: CSASLSFTSGYNEQFF.

This clonotype was picked up many times. V gene TRBV3-1 combines with J gene TRBJ1-5, with D perhaps TRBD1 (5 bases). Trimming took off 4 bases at V and 2 bases at J, with 6 bases between the two ends. The CDR3 spans 13 residues. The germline CDR1 and CDR2 sequences are LGHDT and YNNKEL (reference sequence). Here the CDR3 DNA reads TGTGCCAGCAGCCTCAGGGGCAATCAGCCCCAGCATTTT. Translating gives CASSLRGNQPQHF.

A single count supports this clonotype. The chain joins TRBV5-1 to TRBJ1-6; TRBD1 is a possible D gene (5 bases). The CDR3 is 17 residues long. V lost 0 bases, J lost 9 bases, and 19 bases lay in between. Germline CDR1 and CDR2: SGHRS and YFSETQ. The CDR3 is CASSLGTSGMGGSPLHF. CDR3 coding DNA: TGCGCCAGCAGCTTGGGAACCTCAGGGATGGGAGGTTCACCCCTCCACTTT.

This clonotype was picked up many times. The chain combines TRBV7-8 with TRBJ2-5, with 12 bases fitting TRBD1. The CDR3 has 13 amino acids. The germline gives CDR1 SGHVS, CDR2 FQNEAQ. Trimming at V came to 5 bases and at J to 13 bases, leaving 8 bases not matched to a gene. The CDR3 bases are TGTGCCAGCAGCGCCGGGACAGGGGGCCGTAGGTACTTC. It translates to CASSAGTGGRRYF.

This clonotype was picked up many times. V gene TRBV20-1 combines with J gene TRBJ2-1, with 10 positions matching TRBD2. The J segment lost 3 bases and the V segment lost 6 bases, leaving 5 bases of the junction unmatched. The CDR3 spans 14 residues. Germline assignment: CDR1 DFQATT and CDR2 SNEGSKA (reference sequence). CDR3 DNA sequence: TGCAGTGCCATTAGCGGGGGGATCTACAATGAGCAGTTCTTC. Its translation is CSAISGGIYNEQFF.

This clonotype was recorded a few times. This chain links TRBV28 with TRBJ1-3; maybe TRBD1 (6 bases). The germline V gene encodes CDR1 MDHEN and CDR2 SYDVKM. V lost 6 bases to trimming and J lost 0 bases, with 12 bases between them. This CDR3 spans 15 amino acids. CDR3 nucleotides: TGTGCCAGCAGGACAGGATCTAACTCTGGAAACACCATATATTTT. Translated: CASRTGSNSGNTIYF.

At least ten counts were recorded for this clonotype. The chain couples TRBV27 to TRBJ1-2, with no clear D. Germline V lookup: CDR1 MNHEY, CDR2 SMNVEV (reference sequence). The CDR3 loop spans 15 amino acids. V lost 4 bases and J lost 2, with 14 bases in between. The CDR3 DNA reads TGTGCCAGCAGTTCCCTTCAGGAGTTAAACTATGGCTACACCTTC. Protein sequence: CASSSLQELNYGYTF.

The table lists this clonotype with many counts. The rearrangement uses TRBV10-1 and TRBJ1-1; D unresolved. From germline, CDR1 is WNHNN and CDR2 SYGVQD (reference sequence). CDR3 length: 13 residues. Trimming left V 5 bases short and J 1 base short, with 8 bases between. In nucleotides, the CDR3 is TGCGCCAGCAGTCAGTACAGGAACACTGAAGCTTTCTTT. Translation: CASSQYRNTEAFF.

In its sample, this clonotype was seen many times. This chain links TRBV11-3 with TRBJ2-1; 8 nucleotides align to TRBD2. The CDR3 has 14 residues. J lost 7 bases, V lost 1 base, and 3 bases had no gene match. Germline V gene sequence: CDR1 SGHNT, CDR2 YENEEA. The CDR3 protein is CASSLAGRVNEQFF. In DNA, the CDR3 is TGTGCCAGCAGCTTAGCCGGGAGGGTAAATGAGCAGTTCTTC.

This clonotype was recorded at least ten times. This chain links TRBV18 with TRBJ1-1, with D unresolved. Germline CDR1 KGHSH, CDR2 LQKENI. Trimming shortened V by 5 bases and J by 3 bases, and 10 bases separated the two germline ends. The CDR3 is 13 amino acids. The CDR3 nucleotides are TGTGCCAGCTCAGCCGACGGGTACACTGAAGCTTTCTTT. Translation gives CASSADGYTEAFF.

This clonotype was seen only a few times. The chain links TRBV7-2 to TRBJ2-7; D is possibly TRBD2 (7 bases). CDR1 is SGHTA, CDR2 FQGNSA, per germline. Trimming removed 8 bases from V and 5 bases from J, with 25 bases in between. The CDR3 is 16 amino acids. DNA of the CDR3: TGTGCCAGCCCCTTAGGGGGGGGCAGCAGGATAGACGAGCAGTACTTC. Protein product: CASPLGGGSRIDEQYF.

Ten or more counts support this clonotype. The chain carries TRBV20-1 and TRBJ1-4, with 9 bases matching TRBD1. V dropped 6 bases and J dropped 6; count of bases not matched to a gene: 5. The germline CDR1 and CDR2 sequences are DFQATT and SNEGSKA (reference sequence). The CDR3 covers 13 residues. CDR3 sequence reads: CSAQTGGDEKLFF. CDR3 sequence (DNA): TGCAGTGCCCAGACAGGGGGGGATGAAAAACTGTTTTTT.

This clonotype was detected only a few times. The chain employs TRBV20-1 and TRBJ2-2, with 9 bases aligning to TRBD2. This CDR3 has 15 amino acids. Germline V CDR1 and CDR2: DFQATT, SNEGSKA (reference sequence). Trimming took 3 bases from V and 7 from J; bases not matched to a gene: 9. The CDR3 loop reads CSASDAGGRDGELFF. Written as DNA, the CDR3 is TGCAGTGCTAGCGACGCGGGGGGGCGTGACGGGGAGCTGTTTTTT.

This clonotype was observed at least ten times. This chain joins TRBV3-1 and TRBJ1-1, with D unclear. V was shortened by 2 bases and J by 1 base, with 5 bases between the two germline ends. The CDR3 covers 13 residues. Germline V gene lookup returns CDR1 LGHDT and CDR2 YNNKEL (reference sequence). The CDR3 coding sequence is TGTGCCAGCAGCCAACCGGGGAACACTGAAGCTTTCTTT. This translates into CASSQPGNTEAFF.

In this sample, this clonotype turned up many times. The chain couples TRBV25-1 to TRBJ1-2, with 7 positions matching TRBD1. Germline V gives CDR1 MGHDK, CDR2 SYGVNS. CDR3 size: 14 residues. Trimming at V came to 4 bases and at J to 6 bases, leaving 8 bases not matched to a gene. CDR3 in amino acids: CASSGTGEIDGYTF. CDR3 nucleotides: TGTGCCAGCAGTGGGACAGGAGAGATCGATGGCTACACCTTC.

In this sample, this clonotype turned up a few times. The chain is built from TRBV14 and TRBJ2-5; TRBD2 is a possible D gene (5 bases). This CDR3 contains 12 residues. Trimming shortened V by 1 base and J by 7 bases, and 7 bases separated the two germline ends. Germline V gives CDR1 SGHDN, CDR2 FVKESK. The CDR3 sequence: CASSQVSGTQYF. The CDR3 nucleotides read TGTGCCAGCAGCCAAGTGAGCGGGACCCAGTACTTC.

This clonotype has at least ten counts. This sequence joins TRBV4-3 and TRBJ2-7, with a possible D match to TRBD1 (5 bases). Trimming shortened V by 4 bases and J by 1 base, and 14 bases separated the two germline ends. Germline V gene data show CDR1 as LGHNA and CDR2 as YSLEER. The CDR3 runs 15 residues. DNA of the CDR3: TGCGCCAGCAGCCCATTCGTGACAGCTTCCTACGAGCAGTACTTC. The encoded protein is CASSPFVTASYEQYF.

The chain recombines TRBV7-2 with TRBJ2-5; 7 bases agree with TRBD1. The CDR3 spans 15 residues. J was trimmed by 2 bases and V by 4 bases; bases with no gene match: 7. Germline values: CDR1 SGHTA, CDR2 FQGNSA. DNA for the CDR3: TGTGCCAGCAGCTCCCCAGGGACAGAACAAGAGACCCAGTACTTC. Amino acids: CASSSPGTEQETQYF.

This clonotype was recorded many times. The chain has TRBV5-1 and TRBJ1-4, with 9 bases that match TRBD1. V trimming: 0 bases; J trimming: 4 bases; junction bases outside the gene matches: 1. CDR3 length: 15 amino acids. Germline V gene lookup returns CDR1 SGHRS and CDR2 YFSETQ. The CDR3 sequence is CASSLETGGNEKLFF. In DNA form, the CDR3 reads TGCGCCAGCAGCTTGGAGACAGGGGGTAATGAAAAACTGTTTTTT.

This clonotype appeared many times. This chain links TRBV7-2 with TRBJ2-7; D may be TRBD2 (7 bases). This CDR3 spans 14 amino acids. Germline CDR1 is SGHTA and CDR2 is FQGNSA. Trimming removed 5 bases from V and 7 bases from J, with 18 bases in between. The chain's CDR3 is CASSPNRGAREQYF. Here the CDR3 DNA reads TGTGCCAGCAGCCCGAATCGGGGGGCCAGAGAGCAGTACTTC. The whole variable domain, filled in from reference TRBV7-2 and TRBJ2-7, reads GAGVSQSPSNKVTEKGKDVELRCDPISGHTALYWYRQSLGQGLEFLIYFQGNSAPDKSGLPSDRFSAERTGGSVSTLTIQRTQQEDSAVYLCASSPNRGAREQYFGPGTRLTVT.

This clonotype was recorded at least ten times. The chain joins TRBV28 to TRBJ1-1, with D perhaps TRBD1 (5 bases). This CDR3 spans 13 amino acids. Trimming stripped 3 bases from V and 8 bases from J, with 13 bases between. CDR1 MDHEN and CDR2 SYDVKM come from the germline V gene. In DNA, the CDR3 is TGTGCCAGCAGTTTCGGGGACGAAAAGGAAGCTTTCTTT. Its translation: CASSFGDEKEAFF.

The chain couples TRBV5-1 to TRBJ1-2, with 11 positions matching TRBD1. Trimming took 5 bases from V and 6 from J; bases not matched to a gene: 12. The germline CDR1 and CDR2 sequences are SGHRS and YFSETQ. The CDR3 runs 16 residues. CDR3 region: CASRGDRGGRFDGYTF. The CDR3 coding sequence is TGCGCCAGCAGAGGGGACAGGGGGGGCCGGTTCGATGGCTACACCTTC.

This clonotype was counted only a few times. This chain joins TRBV9 and TRBJ2-7, with 7 bases fitting TRBD2. This CDR3 has 15 residues. J lost 1 base, V lost 3 bases, and 7 bases had no gene match. Germline V gene lookup returns CDR1 SGDLS and CDR2 YYNGEE. CDR3 loop: CASSGGGTNSYEQYF. The CDR3 nucleotides read TGTGCCAGCAGCGGGGGGGGGACCAATTCCTACGAGCAGTACTTC.

This clonotype has ten or more counts. The chain carries TRBV3-1 and TRBJ2-5; the match to TRBD2 covers 7 bases. After removal of 8 bases from V and 2 bases from J, the junction contained 2 bases not matched to a gene. CDR3 length: 12 residues. Germline V lookup: CDR1 LGHDT, CDR2 YNNKEL (reference sequence). CDR3 sequence (DNA): TGTGCCAGCGAGGGACTACAAGAGACCCAGTACTTC. This encodes CASEGLQETQYF.